This T cell receptor beta chain emerged from a study of CD8+ T cells in alopecia areata. As to treatment: oral pan-JAK inhibitor, 5-10 mg twice daily. RNA was isolated and reverse transcribed to cDNA, the sequencing template. Profiled with immunoSEQ multiplex PCR; TCRdb holds only in-frame clones, not every one. The sample shows fewer than 250,000 clones, roughly 44% of them seen only once. Trimming pared 5 bases from V and 4 bases from J, leaving 14 bases between. The CDR3 runs to 15 residues. Germline CDR1 reads SGHVS; CDR2 reads FQNEAQ. The material sequenced was CD4+ T cells sorted from blood, taken at approximately week 36, from a patient treated with tofacitinib. This chain links TRBV7-8 with TRBJ2-2; D is possibly TRBD2 (6 bases). This TCR was recovered from a human donor with alopecia areata. The CDR3 protein is CASSPRGRFTGELFF. CDR3 DNA sequence: TGTGCCAGCAGCCCGCGGGGAAGGTTCACCGGGGAGCTGTTTTTT.